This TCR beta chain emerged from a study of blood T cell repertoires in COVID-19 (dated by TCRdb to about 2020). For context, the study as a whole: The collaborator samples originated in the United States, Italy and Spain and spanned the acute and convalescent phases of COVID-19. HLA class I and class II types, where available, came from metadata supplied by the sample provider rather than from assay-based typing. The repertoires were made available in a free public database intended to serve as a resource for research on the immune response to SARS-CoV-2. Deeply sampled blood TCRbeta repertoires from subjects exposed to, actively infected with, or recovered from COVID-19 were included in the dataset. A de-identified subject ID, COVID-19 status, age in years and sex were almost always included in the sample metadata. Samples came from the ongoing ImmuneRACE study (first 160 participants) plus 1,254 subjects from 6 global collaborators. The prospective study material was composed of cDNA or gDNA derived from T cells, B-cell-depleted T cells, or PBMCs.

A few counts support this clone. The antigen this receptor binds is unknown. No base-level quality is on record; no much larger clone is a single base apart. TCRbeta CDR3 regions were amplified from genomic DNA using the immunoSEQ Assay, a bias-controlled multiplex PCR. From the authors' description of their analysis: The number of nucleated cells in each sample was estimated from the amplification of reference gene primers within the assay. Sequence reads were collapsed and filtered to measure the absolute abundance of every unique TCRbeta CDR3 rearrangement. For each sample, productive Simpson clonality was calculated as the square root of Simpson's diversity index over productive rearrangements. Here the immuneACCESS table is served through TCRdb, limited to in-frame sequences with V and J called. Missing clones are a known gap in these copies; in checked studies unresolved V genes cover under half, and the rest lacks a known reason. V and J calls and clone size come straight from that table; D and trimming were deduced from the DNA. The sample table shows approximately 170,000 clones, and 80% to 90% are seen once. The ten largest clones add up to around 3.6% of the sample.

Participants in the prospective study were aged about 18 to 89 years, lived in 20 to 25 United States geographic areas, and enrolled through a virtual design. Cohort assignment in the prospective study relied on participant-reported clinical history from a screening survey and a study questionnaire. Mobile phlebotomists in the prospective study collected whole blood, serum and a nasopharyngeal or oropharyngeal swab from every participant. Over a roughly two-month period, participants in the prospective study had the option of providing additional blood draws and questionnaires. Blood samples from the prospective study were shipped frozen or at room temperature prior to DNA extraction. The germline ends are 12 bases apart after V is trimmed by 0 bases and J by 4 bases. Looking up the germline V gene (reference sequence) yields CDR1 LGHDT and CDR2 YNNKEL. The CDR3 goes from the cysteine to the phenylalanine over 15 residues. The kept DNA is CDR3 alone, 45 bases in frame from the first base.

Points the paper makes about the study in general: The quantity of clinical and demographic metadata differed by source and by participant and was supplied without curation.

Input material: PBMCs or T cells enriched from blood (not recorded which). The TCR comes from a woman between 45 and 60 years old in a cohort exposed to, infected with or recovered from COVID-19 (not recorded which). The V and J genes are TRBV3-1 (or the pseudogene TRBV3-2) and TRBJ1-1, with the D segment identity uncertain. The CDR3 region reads CASSQDLRGFTEAFF. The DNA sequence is TGTGCCAGCAGCCAAGATCTACGTGGTTTCACTGAAGCTTTCTTT.